Listed here is a single T cell receptor beta chain. Its antigen is unidentified. Naivety among CD8 cells was defined by CD45RO negativity and positive CCR7 selection, thereby excluding terminally differentiated effector memory CD45RA+ cells. The data originate from a study of shared clonotypes between healthy human individuals. About the study: CD8 memory received one plate per donor, CD8 naive two, CD4 memory three and CD4 naive three.

The ends lost 4 bases at V and 7 bases at J; junction bases unmatched: 5. CDR1 is SGHVS and CDR2 is FQNEAQ in the germline V gene. This CDR3 has 15 amino acids. Clones were read by immunoSEQ multiplex PCR, and TCRdb kept only the in-frame ones, dropping some. The sample yields roughly 590,000 clones, 95% seen once. Study-level points and caveats: Despite large depth, rarefaction showed incomplete sorted-subset sequencing.

The sequenced material came from naive CD8+ T cells sorted from blood. This receptor was identified in a woman aged 25-40 years in good health. The genes are TRBV7-8 and TRBJ2-1, with 12 bases aligning to TRBD1. The CDR3 nucleotides read TGTGCCAGCAGCTCGGGACAGGGGGCGCGTAATGAGCAGTTCTTC. Its protein is CASSSGQGARNEQFF.